The next 3 T cell receptor beta chains were all read from a single sample in a study of CD8+CD57+ T cells in acquired aplastic anemia. It was genomic DNA that served as the template for profiling TCR beta VDJ and CDR3. One entry per CDR3 protein, called by TCRdb with MiXCR from the reads. The sample lists roughly 420,000 distinct CDR3 sequences; 65% to 80% were seen once. Sequenced material: sorted CD4+, CD8+, or CD8+CD57+ T cells (not recorded which) from PBMCs. These receptors were taken from a human donor in good health, serving as a control.

To note about this clonotype: The germline gene is not matched at one end of the junction; a read error may be the cause. The V call is TRBV9, the J call TRBJ1-5, with D perhaps TRBD1 (5 bases). Germline V gene lookup returns CDR1 SGDLS and CDR2 YYNGEE. The length of the CDR3 is 16 residues. The CDR3 coding sequence is TGCGCCAGCAGCGAGGAGTCGCGGGGGAGCAAAAAAGCCCAGCATTTT. It translates to CASSEESRGSKKAQHF. The variable domain in full, completed from reference TRBV9 and TRBJ1-5, reads DSGVTQTPKHLITATGQRVTLRCSPRSGDLSVYWYQQSLDQGLQFLIQYYNGEERAKGNILERFSAQQFPDLHSELNLSSLELGDSALYFCASSEESRGSKKAQHFGDGTRLSIL.

This clonotype was counted only a few times. The CDR3 carries no conserved terminal phenylalanine or tryptophan, so it likely arises from a read error. DNA of the CDR3: TGTGCCAGCAGCTTACAATGGAACACTGAAGCTTTCCTT. It is translated as CASSLQWNTEAFL. This chain connects TRBV11-2 to TRBJ1-1; D is unresolved. Trimming stripped 2 bases from V and 1 base from J, with 5 bases between. Germline lookup yields CDR1 SGHAT and CDR2 FQNNGV. The length of the CDR3 is 13 residues.

This clonotype was recorded at least ten times. The chain links TRBV30 to TRBJ1-2; a possible D gene is TRBD1 (6 bases). In germline, CDR1 is GTSNPN, CDR2 SVGIG (reference sequence). CDR3 size: 15 residues. V lost 1 base, J lost 4 bases, and 16 bases lay in between. DNA of the CDR3: TGTGCCTGGAGTGGATCCGGGGGGGCCGTCTATGGCTACACCTTC. Translated, it gives CAWSGSGGAVYGYTF.